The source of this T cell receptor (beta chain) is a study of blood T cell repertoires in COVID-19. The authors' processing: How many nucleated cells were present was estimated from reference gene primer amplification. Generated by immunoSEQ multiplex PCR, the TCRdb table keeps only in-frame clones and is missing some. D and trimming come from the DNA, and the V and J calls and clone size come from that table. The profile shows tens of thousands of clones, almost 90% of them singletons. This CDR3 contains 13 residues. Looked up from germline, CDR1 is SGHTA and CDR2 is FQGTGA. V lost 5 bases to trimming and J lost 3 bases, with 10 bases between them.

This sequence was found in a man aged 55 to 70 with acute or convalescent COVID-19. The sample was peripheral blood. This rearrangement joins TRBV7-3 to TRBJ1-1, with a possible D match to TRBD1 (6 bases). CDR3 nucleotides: TGTGCCAGCAGCCGAGGGGGGGACACTGAAGCTTTCTTT. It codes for CASSRGGDTEAFF.